These 22 T cell receptor beta chains originate from one sample sequenced in a study of identical twins. TCRdb reprocessed the 5' RACE reads via MiXCR and lists one record per CDR3 protein. The table lists around 1.7 million distinct CDR3 sequences, roughly 35% of them singletons. The specimen was cord blood. Receptors originate from a newborn girl in good health.

A remark on this clonotype: A read error is possible here, since a much larger clone lies one base away. This chain connects TRBV6-5 to TRBJ2-7, with D uncertain. The CDR3 runs to 16 residues. The germline CDR1 and CDR2 sequences are MNHEY and SVGAGI. Trimming removed 0 bases at V and 0 bases at J, with 12 bases between. The CDR3 reads CASSYSACFSSYEQYF. The DNA of the CDR3 is TGTGCCAGCAGTTACTCAGCGTGTTTCAGCTCCTACGAGCAGTACTTC.

This clonotype turned up a few times. The gene calls are TRBV12-3 or TRBV12-4 and TRBJ1-5, with D possibly being TRBD1 (6 bases). This CDR3 contains 13 residues. V lost 5 bases and J lost 7, with 12 bases in between. CDR3 protein: CASSRIGGQPQHF. CDR3 nucleotides: TGTGCCAGCAGTCGTATAGGGGGGCAGCCCCAGCATTTT.

The rearrangement joins TRBV30 to TRBJ2-7; D is unresolved. The length of the CDR3 is 10 residues. Germline lookup yields CDR1 GTSNPN and CDR2 SVGIG (reference sequence). V was pared by 6 bases and J by 2 bases, with 5 bases between. The CDR3 DNA reads TGTGCCTGCGGAGCCTACGAGCAGTACTTC. As protein: CACGAYEQYF.

This clonotype appeared many times. V and J are TRBV12-3 or TRBV12-4 and TRBJ2-7; D unresolved. V shed 1 base and J shed 4 bases, with 11 bases lying between them. The CDR3 contains 14 residues. This chain's CDR3 is CASSLGLEGYEQYF. The CDR3 DNA reads as TGTGCCAGCAGTTTAGGCCTAGAAGGTTACGAGCAGTACTTC.

This clonotype was counted only a few times. The chain carries TRBV29-1 and TRBJ1-2, with a weak D call TRBD1 (5 bases). V lost 6 bases, J lost 4 bases, and 15 bases lay in between. The length of the CDR3 is 13 residues. The germline gives CDR1 SQVTM, CDR2 ANQGSEA. CDR3 protein: CSVVEETVYGYTF. For the CDR3, the DNA is TGCAGCGTCGTTGAAGAGACAGTCTATGGCTACACCTTC.

This clonotype turned up a few times. The CDR3: CASSQGGHYNSPLHF. The CDR3 region has the DNA TGTGCCAGCAGCCAAGGGGGACACTATAATTCACCCCTCCACTTT. This sequence joins TRBV3-1 and TRBJ1-6; D possibly corresponds to TRBD1 (6 bases). The V and J ends lost 1 base and 3 bases respectively, with 7 bases between them. This CDR3 region has 15 residues. The germline CDR1 and CDR2 sequences are LGHDT and YNNKEL (reference sequence).

The J gene is TRBJ2-1, the V gene TRBV3-1; D is unresolved. The V gene's germline CDR1 is LGHDT and CDR2 YNNKEL (reference sequence). There are 13 residues in the CDR3. V shed 2 bases and J shed 6 bases, with 8 bases lying between them. This CDR3 is CASSQLKANEQFF. Written as DNA, the CDR3 is TGTGCCAGCAGCCAATTAAAAGCCAATGAGCAGTTCTTC.

This clonotype appeared a single time. The junction departs from germline at one end; a sequencing error may be responsible. The rearrangement links TRBV5-1 to TRBJ2-3; D call uncertain. Germline CDR1 is SGHRS and CDR2 is YFSETQ. This CDR3 region has 14 residues. The CDR3 DNA is TGCGCCAGCAGCTTGGGACTTCTCACAGATACGCGGTATTTT. This translates into CASSLGLLTDTRYF. Based on the CDR3 plus reference TRBV5-1 and TRBJ2-3, the full variable domain is KAGVTQTPRYLIKTRGQQVTLSCSPISGHRSVSWYQQTPGQGLQFLFEYFSETQRNKGNFPGRFSGRQFSNSRSEMNVSTLELGDSALYLCASSLGLLTDTRYFGPGTRLTVL.

This chain connects TRBV5-1 to TRBJ1-1; tentatively, D is TRBD1 (5 bases). The germline V gene has CDR1 SGHRS and CDR2 YFSETQ. This CDR3 is built from 14 residues. Trimming took 0 bases from V and 8 from J, leaving 14 bases between them. Here the CDR3 DNA reads TGCGCCAGCAGCTTGGAGGGACGTTCGGCCGAAGCTTTCTTT. It is translated as CASSLEGRSAEAFF.

The rearrangement uses TRBV20-1 and TRBJ1-3; no clear D. Trimming took off 0 bases at V and 1 base at J, with 10 bases between the two ends. The CDR3 has 15 residues. Germline CDR1 is DFQATT and CDR2 is SNEGSKA (reference sequence). The CDR3 DNA follows: TGCAGTGCTAGAGATTCCGGCAGGTCTGGAAACACCATATATTTT. It codes for CSARDSGRSGNTIYF.

This chain links TRBV4-1 with TRBJ2-7, with D unresolved. Germline V gene data show CDR1 as MGHRA and CDR2 as YSYEKL. Between the trimmed V and J ends, which lost 2 bases and 3 bases, there was a span of 8 bases. The CDR3 has 13 amino acids. CDR3 region: CASSQPWFYEQYF. In DNA, the CDR3 is TGCGCCAGCAGCCAACCGTGGTTCTACGAGCAGTACTTC.

This clonotype was detected a few times. The chain links TRBV10-1 to TRBJ1-1, with D possibly being TRBD1 (5 bases). CDR1 is WNHNN, CDR2 SYGVQD, per germline (reference sequence). Trimming pared 3 bases from V and 0 bases from J, leaving 8 bases between. This CDR3 has 14 amino acids. The CDR3 region has the DNA TGCGCCAGCAGTGACGGGGGTATGAACACTGAAGCTTTCTTT. Its protein is CASSDGGMNTEAFF.

With respect to this clonotype: One end of the junction does not line up with germline, which may come from a read error. The J gene is TRBJ2-3, the V gene TRBV4-2, with 14 bases identical to TRBD2. CDR1 is LGHNA, CDR2 YNFKEQ, per germline. The CDR3 contains 17 residues. CDR3: CASGHLGLAGDTDTQYF. The CDR3 region has the DNA TGTGCCAGCGGCCACCTGGGACTAGCGGGGGACACAGATACGCAGTATTTT.

The chain employs TRBV5-1 and TRBJ1-1; D is perhaps TRBD1 (6 bases). CDR1 SGHRS and CDR2 YFSETQ come from the germline V gene. This CDR3 spans 16 amino acids. Trimming shortened V by 4 bases and J by 0 bases, and 16 bases separated the two germline ends. CDR3 bases: TGCGCCAGCAGCACCGGGGGCGGCGTATTGAACACTGAAGCTTTCTTT. Its translation is CASSTGGGVLNTEAFF.

This clonotype was seen many times. The chain joins TRBV28 to TRBJ2-7; 11 bases line up with TRBD1. Germline V gene sequence: CDR1 MDHEN, CDR2 SYDVKM. The CDR3 runs to 14 residues. Trimming cost V 6 bases and J 3 bases; bases outside gene matches: 4. The CDR3 sequence: CASSGTGGIYEQYF. The CDR3 DNA sequence: TGTGCCAGCAGCGGGACAGGGGGAATCTACGAGCAGTACTTC.

Ten or more counts support this clonotype. The V call is TRBV4-1, the J call TRBJ2-5; D might be TRBD1 (6 bases). The V gene lost 1 base and the J gene lost 2 bases, with 8 bases spanning the gap. The CDR3 has 14 amino acids. Germline assignment: CDR1 MGHRA and CDR2 YSYEKL. In DNA form, the CDR3 reads TGCGCCAGCAGCCAAGTGGGACAACAAGAGACCCAGTACTTC. Protein product: CASSQVGQQETQYF.

This clonotype was detected only a few times. This chain joins TRBV7-8 and TRBJ2-1, with D hard to call. This CDR3 is 15 amino acids long. V dropped 1 base and J dropped 4 bases, with 11 bases sitting between them. The germline gives CDR1 SGHVS, CDR2 FQNEAQ. The CDR3: CASSLVSRRYNEQFF. Here the CDR3 DNA reads TGTGCCAGCAGCTTAGTATCCCGGCGGTACAATGAGCAGTTCTTC. Full variable domain (rest looked up from reference TRBV7-8 and TRBJ2-1): GAGVSQSPRYKVAKRGQDVALRCDPISGHVSLFWYQQALGQGPEFLTYFQNEAQLDKSGLPSDRFFAERPEGSVSTLKIQRTQQEDSAVYLCASSLVSRRYNEQFFGPGTRLTVL.

The chain recombines TRBV24-1 with TRBJ2-1; a weak D match, TRBD2 (6 bases). CDR1 is KGHDR, CDR2 SFDVKD, per germline. This CDR3 is built from 20 residues. V was cut by 1 base and J by 2 bases, with 23 bases left in between. The CDR3: CATSDFDRGDSGAPYNEQFF. CDR3 DNA: TGTGCCACCAGTGATTTTGATCGGGGTGATTCGGGAGCCCCCTACAATGAGCAGTTCTTC.

This clonotype was seen only once. Since a much larger clone is just one base distant, this may be a read error. The V call is TRBV7-2, the J call TRBJ2-7; no reliable D call. The V gene's germline CDR1 is SGHTA and CDR2 FQGNSA. Deletions cut 2 bases from V and 10 bases from J, with 9 bases between. This CDR3 is 11 amino acids long. The CDR3 loop reads CASSLMKAQYF. DNA of the CDR3: TGTGCCAGCAGCTTAATGAAGGCCCAGTACTTC.

With respect to this clonotype: An end of the junction differs from the germline gene, which may be a read error. V and J are TRBV7-8 and TRBJ2-1, with 11 bases matching TRBD2. Germline CDR1 is SGHVS and CDR2 is FQNEAQ. The CDR3 covers 16 residues. CDR3 protein: CASSSYPGLAANVQFF. Written as DNA, the CDR3 is TGTGCCAGCAGCTCATATCCGGGACTAGCGGCGAATGTGCAGTTCTTC.

The gene calls are TRBV20-1 and TRBJ1-5; weak D call: TRBD1 (5 bases). The V and J ends lost 0 bases and 6 bases respectively, with 15 bases between them. CDR1 is DFQATT, CDR2 SNEGSKA, per germline (reference sequence). This CDR3 comprises 15 residues. The CDR3 region has the DNA TGCAGTGCTAGAGATGCAGGCCGGGGGGGTCAGCCCCAGCATTTT. Translation gives CSARDAGRGGQPQHF.

This clonotype was detected only a few times. V gene TRBV5-1 combines with J gene TRBJ2-3; D is ambiguous. The CDR3 sequence is 18 residues long. V was shortened by 4 bases and J by 4 bases, with 25 bases between the two germline ends. Germline CDR1 is SGHRS and CDR2 is YFSETQ. CDR3 coding DNA: TGCGCCAGCAGCCTACCCGTCGTGGACCCTTCGAGCGCAGATACGCAGTATTTT. Its translation: CASSLPVVDPSSADTQYF.